The sequence of this TCR beta chain was determined in a study of T cell repertoires in cytomegalovirus infection. Study in general: Matching HLA type, along with CMV infection, was indicated by public TCR beta signatures.

This CDR3 has 15 residues. Trimming cost V 4 bases and J 3 bases, with 12 bases left between them. The V gene's germline CDR1 is MDHEN and CDR2 SYDVKM. In the case of this clonotype: Its specificity is not known.

TCRdb analysed the reads with MiXCR anew, one entry per CDR3 protein. The sample includes approximately 110,000 distinct CDR3 sequences, 25% to 35% of them seen just once. V usage is TRBV28 and J usage is TRBJ1-4; perhaps TRBD1 as D (5 bases). Sequenced material: CD8+ T cells from cultured PBMCs, taken from culture after CMV antigen stimulation. This receptor was obtained from a human donor in good health (CMV status not recorded). Some clones in this sample may be carry-over from other donors' samples. The CDR3 DNA sequence: TGTGCCAGCAGTTCCCGCAGGGCCTCTAATGAAAAACTGTTTTTT. The encoded protein is CASSSRRASNEKLFF.